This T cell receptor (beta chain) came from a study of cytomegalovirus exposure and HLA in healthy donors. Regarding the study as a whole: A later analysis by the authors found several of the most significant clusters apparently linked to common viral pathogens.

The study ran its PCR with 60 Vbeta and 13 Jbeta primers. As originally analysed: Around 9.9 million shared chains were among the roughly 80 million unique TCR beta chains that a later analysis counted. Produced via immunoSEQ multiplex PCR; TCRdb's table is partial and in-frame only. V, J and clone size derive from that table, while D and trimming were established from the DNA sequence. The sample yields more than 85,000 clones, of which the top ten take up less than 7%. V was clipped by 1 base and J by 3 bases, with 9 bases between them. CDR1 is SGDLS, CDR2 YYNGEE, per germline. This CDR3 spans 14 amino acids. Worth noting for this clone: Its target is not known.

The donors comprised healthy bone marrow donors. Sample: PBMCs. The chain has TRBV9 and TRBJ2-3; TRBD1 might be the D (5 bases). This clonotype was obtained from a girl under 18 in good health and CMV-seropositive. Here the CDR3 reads CASSVQGATDTQYF. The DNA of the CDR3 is TGTGCCAGCAGCGTACAGGGTGCGACAGATACGCAGTATTTT.